The 21 T cell receptor beta chains presented below share a single source sample, sequenced in a study of Graves' ophthalmopathy and Graves' hyperthyroidism. TCR beta CDR3 amplification used RNA transcripts. First-round RT-PCR employed HTBI primers, with a second-round multiplex PCR after it. TCRdb reprocessed the multiplex PCR reads via MiXCR and lists one record per CDR3 protein. The table has over a million distinct CDR3 sequences, 35% to 45% seen once. The sequenced sample was peripheral blood or thyroid tissue (not recorded which). All receptors come from an adult man with Graves' hyperthyroidism.

This chain connects TRBV29-1 to TRBJ1-2, with unresolved D. The CDR3 covers 12 residues. V lost 8 bases and J lost 1, with 11 bases in between. Germline values: CDR1 SQVTM, CDR2 ANQGSEA. The CDR3, as DNA: TGCAGCTTAGGCGGCAATAACTATGGCTACACCTTC. Amino acids: CSLGGNNYGYTF.

The V and J genes are TRBV20-1 and TRBJ1-1; no clear D gene. This CDR3 has 15 amino acids. The V end was cut by 5 bases, the J end by 1 base, with 17 bases between. CDR1 DFQATT and CDR2 SNEGSKA come from the germline V gene (reference sequence). CDR3 sequence: CSAAPSGRANTEAFF. The CDR3 region has the DNA TGCAGTGCTGCACCTTCCGGACGGGCGAACACTGAAGCTTTCTTT.

The chain combines TRBV19 with TRBJ1-5; no firm D call. Germline V lookup: CDR1 LNHDA, CDR2 SQIVND (reference sequence). There are 13 residues in the CDR3. Trimming took 5 bases from V and 14 from J, leaving 19 bases between them. The CDR3 region is CASSFGPAVDEHF. The DNA for the CDR3 is TGTGCCAGTAGTTTCGGACCAGCGGTCGATGAGCATTTT.

This clonotype has a count of ten or more. The chain employs TRBV20-1 and TRBJ2-2, with D maybe TRBD2 (6 bases). The germline V gene encodes CDR1 DFQATT and CDR2 SNEGSKA (reference sequence). The length of the CDR3 is 14 residues. Trimming left V 7 bases short and J 3 bases short, with 15 bases between. The CDR3 reads CSVSRDFHTGELFF. The CDR3 DNA reads TGCAGTGTCTCGCGGGATTTCCACACCGGGGAGCTGTTTTTT.

The genes are TRBV7-9 and TRBJ1-6; D unclear. V lost 5 bases and J 7 bases, leaving 9 bases between the germline ends. Germline V lookup: CDR1 SEHNR, CDR2 FQNEAQ (reference sequence). The CDR3 covers 13 residues. The CDR3 loop reads CASSHRPNSPLHF. DNA of the CDR3: TGTGCCAGCAGCCACAGACCCAATTCACCCCTCCACTTT.

V is TRBV29-1 and J is TRBJ2-5; a possible D gene is TRBD1 (6 bases). V lost 3 bases to trimming and J lost 4 bases, with 12 bases between them. Germline V gene sequence: CDR1 SQVTM, CDR2 ANQGSEA. This CDR3 is 13 amino acids long. CDR3 DNA sequence: TGCAGCGTTGATAGGGGGTGGGGAGAGACCCAGTACTTC. Encoded protein: CSVDRGWGETQYF.

The gene calls are TRBV10-3 and TRBJ2-6; a possible D gene is TRBD1 (6 bases). Germline V gives CDR1 ENHRY, CDR2 SYGVKD. Trimming removed 10 bases from V and 4 bases from J, with 17 bases in between. The CDR3 length is 15 residues. The CDR3 DNA is TGTGCCAGCACAGGGAACTTGGCCGGGGCCAACGTCCTGACTTTC. It codes for CASTGNLAGANVLTF.

This clonotype came up many times. V gene TRBV6-5 combines with J gene TRBJ2-5; D is undetermined. Trimming took 8 bases from V and 4 from J, leaving 2 bases between them. In germline, CDR1 is MNHEY, CDR2 SVGAGI. The CDR3 spans 9 residues. The CDR3 DNA reads TGTGCCAGCGCAGAGACCCAGTACTTC. It is translated as CASAETQYF.

This clonotype was counted only a few times. The V call is TRBV7-3, the J call TRBJ2-6; TRBD2 might be the D (5 bases). Between the trimmed V and J ends, which lost 8 bases and 4 bases, there was a span of 9 bases. The CDR3 totals 13 residues. Germline V gene sequence: CDR1 SGHTA, CDR2 FQGTGA. The DNA for the CDR3 is TGTGCCAGCGGCCCGGGGGGGGCCAACGTCCTGACTTTC. Protein: CASGPGGANVLTF. The entire variable domain, with the rest obtained from reference TRBV7-3 and TRBJ2-6, is as follows: GAGVSQTPSNKVTEKGKYVELRCDPISGHTALYWYRQSLGQGPEFLIYFQGTGAADDSGLPNDRFFAVRPEGSVSTLKIQRTERGDSAVYLCASGPGGANVLTFGAGSRLTVL.

The chain combines TRBV2 with TRBJ1-2; a possible D gene is TRBD1 (6 bases). The germline V and J ends were trimmed by 8 bases and 8 bases, with 18 bases remaining between them. The CDR3 extends over 13 amino acids. From germline, CDR1 is SNHLY and CDR2 FYNNEI. Here the CDR3 reads CASRRQAILGYTF. Written as DNA, the CDR3 is TGTGCCAGCCGTCGACAGGCGATACTAGGCTACACCTTC. The full variable domain, in which reference TRBV2 and TRBJ1-2 provide the parts outside the CDR3, is EPEVTQTPSHQVTQMGQEVILRCVPISNHLYFYWYRQILGQKVEFLVSFYNNEISEKSEIFDDQFSVERPDGSNFTLKIRSTKLEDSAMYFCASRRQAILGYTFGSGTRLTVV.

This chain links TRBV19 with TRBJ1-2; D remains unclear. Germline CDR1 reads LNHDA; CDR2 reads SQIVND (reference sequence). V was clipped by 7 bases and J by 2 bases, with 8 bases between them. The CDR3 extends over 12 amino acids. The CDR3 DNA sequence: TGTGCCAGTACCTCGGGGAACTATGGCTACACCTTC. Amino acids: CASTSGNYGYTF.

With regard to this clonotype: This sequence may be a read error, since a much larger clone differs from it by one base. The genes are TRBV2 and TRBJ1-2; the match to TRBD1 covers 7 bases. The CDR3 is 14 amino acids. Per germline, CDR1 SNHLY and CDR2 FYNNEI. In DNA, the CDR3 is TGTGCCATCAGTGAGCAGGGGGAACACTATGGCTACATCTTC. It codes for CAISEQGEHYGYIF.

In this sample, this clonotype turned up once. The rearrangement uses TRBV2 and TRBJ1-2, with TRBD1 as a possible D gene (6 bases). Trimming pared 5 bases from V and 6 bases from J, leaving 25 bases between. CDR1 and CDR2 from the germline V gene are SNHLY and FYNNEI. The CDR3 loop spans 17 amino acids. The CDR3 region is CASSTGGPTNRVNGYTF. The CDR3 bases are TGTGCCAGCAGTACTGGGGGACCGACAAACAGGGTTAATGGCTACACCTTC.

This clonotype was seen more than once but under ten times. CDR3 nucleotides: TGTGCCAGTAGCGAACTCGGGACTGAAGCTTTCTTT. As protein: CASSELGTEAFF. This chain links TRBV19 with TRBJ1-1; D remains ambiguous. Deletions cut 6 bases from V and 5 bases from J, with 10 bases between. Germline lookup yields CDR1 LNHDA and CDR2 SQIVND (reference sequence). This CDR3 contains 12 residues.

This clonotype has ten or more counts. The genes are TRBV19 and TRBJ1-1; D gene uncertain. The germline gives CDR1 LNHDA, CDR2 SQIVND (reference sequence). The CDR3 sequence is 14 residues long. Trimming left V 3 bases short and J 0 bases short, with 8 bases between. The CDR3 DNA is TGTGCCAGTAGTATGGCCGGATTGAACACTGAAGCTTTCTTT. The encoded protein is CASSMAGLNTEAFF.

A word on this clonotype: The final CDR3 position lacks the conserved phenylalanine or tryptophan, pointing to a likely read error. No DNA is shown, since the ends of the CDR3 on it are uncertain; the CDR3 is the one TCRdb lists. The chain couples TRBV10-2 to TRBJ1-1; no check of the table's D call, TRBD1, against the DNA was made. Termini included, the CDR3 measures 9 amino acids. Per germline, CDR1 WSHSY and CDR2 SAAADI. The CDR3 loop reads CASSSNRAL.

This clonotype came up a few times. The chain recombines TRBV11-2 with TRBJ2-5; D ambiguous. Trimming removed 1 base from V and 5 bases from J, with 17 bases in between. The CDR3 sequence is 16 residues long. Germline CDR1 SGHAT, CDR2 FQNNGV. DNA for the CDR3: TGTGCCAGCAGCTTAGTCCGGCCGGGCCGAGTGGAGACCCAGTACTTC. Amino acid sequence: CASSLVRPGRVETQYF.

V is TRBV18 and J is TRBJ1-1; D is ambiguous. Germline V gives CDR1 KGHSH, CDR2 LQKENI. The CDR3 loop spans 14 amino acids. V was shortened by 4 bases and J by 5 bases, with 14 bases between the two germline ends. DNA of the CDR3: TGTGCCAGCTCACACCCCCCGCAACGGACTGAAGCTTTCTTT. This translates into CASSHPPQRTEAFF.

The DNA for the CDR3 is TGCAGTGCTAGAGTGCGGGTGACCGGGGAGCTGTTTTTT. It specifies CSARVRVTGELFF. V gene TRBV20-1 combines with J gene TRBJ2-2; D possibly corresponds to TRBD2 (5 bases). The CDR3 is 13 residues long. V lost 1 base to trimming and J lost 5 bases, with 8 bases between them. Germline V gene data show CDR1 as DFQATT and CDR2 as SNEGSKA (reference sequence).

On this clonotype itself: The germline gene is not matched at one end of the junction; a read error may be the cause. This chain joins TRBV20-1 and TRBJ2-7; 8 nucleotides agree with TRBD2. CDR3 length equals 14 residues. CDR1 is DFQATT and CDR2 is SNEGSKA in the germline V gene (reference sequence). The CDR3 loop reads CSARTSRPSYEHYF. The CDR3 bases are TGCAGTGCCCGGACTAGCCGCCCCTCCTACGAGCATTACTTC.

Only one count was recorded for this clonotype. It may be a read error: a sequence one base away is much more abundant. V gene TRBV20-1 combines with J gene TRBJ2-7; 10 bases fit TRBD2. Germline-derived CDR1 and CDR2 are DFQATT and SNEGSKA (reference sequence). The CDR3 consists of 13 residues. The CDR3, as DNA: TGCGGTGCTAAGAGGACTAGCGGTGGAGCTCCGTACTTC. As protein: CGAKRTSGGAPYF.